Here is one T cell receptor (beta chain) with its context. Its cognate antigen is unknown. Assay used: immunoSEQ multiplex PCR; TCRdb lists only in-frame clones, some missing. The sample carries about 64,000 clones, around nine tenths recorded once. The sample is drawn from a study of T cell responses to AZD1222 COVID-19 vaccine. Overall study findings and caveats: It should be noted that donors were predominantly white British and more often female, and clonal diversity was possibly underestimated. Unmutated regions of variants are reportedly targeted by nearly half of spike-specific TCRs. Spike was spanned by vaccine-associated CD4 TCRs, which were dominant at 160-218 and 743-854.

The sequencing used peripheral blood, collected 28 days after the second dose of the MenACWY control vaccine. The clonotype comes from an adult who received the MenACWY meningococcal vaccine as a control.

The CDR3 nucleotides are TGTGCCAGCCTCCGAGGGGGGGGCGCGGTTCCTGAAGCTTTCTTT. It codes for CASLRGGGAVPEAFF. The gene calls are TRBV28 and TRBJ1-1, with a possible D match to TRBD1 (6 bases). Germline CDR1 reads MDHEN; CDR2 reads SYDVKM. CDR3 length equals 15 residues. The V end lost 8 bases, the J end lost 6 bases, and 22 bases lay between the germline ends.